Below are 25 T cell receptor beta chains sequenced from a single sample in a study of blood T cell repertoires in COVID-19. TCRdb keeps only in-frame clones here, not all; method: immunoSEQ multiplex PCR. The data contain around 270,000 clones, over 70% of them singletons. Sequenced sample: PBMCs or T cells enriched from blood (not recorded which). These receptors originate from a woman aged 35 to 49 who had been exposed to COVID-19.

V is TRBV10-3 and J is TRBJ1-5; D is possibly TRBD1 (6 bases). Germline-derived CDR1 and CDR2 are ENHRY and SYGVKD. V lost 7 bases to trimming and J lost 6 bases, with 16 bases between them. The CDR3 sequence is 14 residues long. The CDR3 nucleotides are TGTGCCATCAAAGAGGGGCAGGGGACTCAGCCCCAGCATTTT. Translating it yields CAIKEGQGTQPQHF.

CDR3 protein: CATSRDWTSNSPLHF. DNA for the CDR3: TGTGCCACCAGCAGAGACTGGACTTCGAATTCACCCCTCCACTTT. The chain joins TRBV15 to TRBJ1-6; D gene uncertain. V lost 0 bases and J 7 bases, leaving 10 bases between the germline ends. The CDR3 covers 15 residues. Germline V CDR1 and CDR2: LNHNV, YYDKDF (reference sequence).

This sequence joins TRBV18 and TRBJ2-7; 9 bases are shared with TRBD1. This CDR3 comprises 21 residues. V trimming: 4 bases; J trimming: 0 bases; junction bases outside the gene matches: 22. Germline V gene lookup returns CDR1 KGHSH and CDR2 LQKENI. CDR3 nucleotides: TGTGCCAGCTCACATACCACCTACCGGGACAGGGATACCTTCAGCTCCTACGAGCAGTACTTC. Amino acid sequence: CASSHTTYRDRDTFSSYEQYF.

This chain connects TRBV24-1 to TRBJ1-2; D uncertain. The CDR3 is 14 residues long. Germline CDR1 and CDR2: KGHDR and SFDVKD. The V end lost 3 bases, the J end lost 4 bases, and 11 bases lay between the germline ends. The chain's CDR3 is CATSDLQVSYGYTF. CDR3 DNA: TGTGCCACCAGTGATCTTCAGGTCTCCTATGGCTACACCTTC.

The chain carries TRBV27 and TRBJ2-1, with 10 bases identical to TRBD2. The ends lost 6 bases at V and 0 bases at J; junction bases unmatched: 14. The CDR3 is 19 amino acids. Germline loops: CDR1 MNHEY, CDR2 SMNVEV (reference sequence). The CDR3 spells CASSHRRLAGALSYNEQFF. The DNA for the CDR3 is TGTGCCAGCAGCCACCGGAGGCTAGCGGGAGCCCTCTCCTACAATGAGCAGTTCTTC.

About this clone itself: One end of the junction fails to match germline, which may point to a read error. The V call is TRBV7-7, the J call TRBJ2-1; D might be TRBD1 (6 bases). CDR3 length: 13 residues. Germline CDR1 SSHAT, CDR2 FNYEAQ (reference sequence). CDR3 in DNA: TGTGCTAGCAGCTTAATGCACAGGGATGAGCAGTTCTTC. It specifies CASSLMHRDEQFF.

The chain combines TRBV3-1 (or the pseudogene TRBV3-2) with TRBJ2-6; possible D gene TRBD1, 6 bases. From germline, CDR1 is LGHDT and CDR2 YNNKEL (reference sequence). The CDR3 runs 17 residues. V was trimmed by 0 bases and J by 2 bases, leaving 11 bases between them. CDR3 amino acids: CASSQEKWGPGANVLTF. In nucleotides, the CDR3 is TGTGCCAGCAGCCAAGAAAAGTGGGGGCCTGGGGCCAACGTCCTGACTTTC.

The genes are TRBV7-3 and TRBJ1-6, with 8 positions matching TRBD1. Germline assignment: CDR1 SGHTA and CDR2 FQGTGA. The trim removed 4 bases at V and 4 bases at J, leaving 6 bases unmatched. This CDR3 contains 16 residues. The CDR3 DNA follows: TGTGCCAGCAGCTCGGGACAGGTTTTTTATAATTCACCCCTCCACTTT. It encodes CASSSGQVFYNSPLHF. Together with reference TRBV7-3 and TRBJ1-6, the CDR3 gives the full variable domain: GAGVSQTPSNKVTEKGKYVELRCDPISGHTALYWYRQSLGQGPEFLIYFQGTGAADDSGLPNDRFFAVRPEGSVSTLKIQRTERGDSAVYLCASSSGQVFYNSPLHFGNGTRLTVT.

This chain joins TRBV3-1 (or the pseudogene TRBV3-2) and TRBJ2-5; D might be TRBD1 (6 bases). Trimming left V 3 bases short and J 4 bases short, with 18 bases between. The germline CDR1 and CDR2 sequences are LGHDT and YNNKEL (reference sequence). This CDR3 has 16 residues. The CDR3 spells CASSQFLDSSRETQYF. In DNA, the CDR3 is TGTGCCAGCAGCCAGTTCTTGGACAGTTCGAGAGAGACCCAGTACTTC.

The V gene is TRBV7-8, the J gene TRBJ1-3; no clear D. The ends were cut back, 5 bases at V and 0 bases at J, with 17 bases in the middle. CDR3 length: 17 amino acids. In germline, CDR1 is SGHVS, CDR2 FQNEAQ. The CDR3 spells CASSPKASHYSGNTIYF. The CDR3 DNA reads TGTGCCAGCAGCCCAAAGGCAAGCCACTACTCTGGAAACACCATATATTTT.

The V and J genes are TRBV6-2 or TRBV6-3 and TRBJ2-3; TRBD2 aligns across 7 bases. This CDR3 region has 15 residues. V was pared by 6 bases and J by 3 bases, with 9 bases of the junction left unmatched. Germline V lookup: CDR1 MNHEY, CDR2 SVGEGT. The CDR3 coding sequence is TGTGCCAGCAGCTCTCTTCCGCGGGAGACAGATACGCAGTATTTT. It is translated as CASSSLPRETDTQYF.

The chain links TRBV10-3 to TRBJ1-1; D perhaps matches TRBD1 (5 bases). CDR3 length equals 15 residues. Per the germline V gene, CDR1 is ENHRY and CDR2 is SYGVKD. The germline V and J ends were trimmed by 4 bases and 1 base, with 13 bases remaining between them. The CDR3 DNA is TGTGCCATCAGTGTATCAGGGCGGTCGAACACTGAAGCTTTCTTT. As protein: CAISVSGRSNTEAFF.

The CDR3 here is CASAPGEGQPQHF. The CDR3 DNA follows: TGTGCCTCAGCGCCGGGGGAGGGTCAGCCCCAGCATTTT. This rearrangement joins TRBV30 to TRBJ1-5; maybe TRBD1 (5 bases). Trimming cost V 7 bases and J 6 bases, with 16 bases left between them. The CDR3 is made up of 13 amino acids. CDR1 GTSNPN and CDR2 SVGIG come from the germline V gene (reference sequence).

The chain carries TRBV28 and TRBJ2-7; 11 bases are shared with TRBD2. This CDR3 is built from 13 residues. Germline values: CDR1 MDHEN, CDR2 SYDVKM. J lost 5 bases, V lost 7 bases, and 4 bases had no gene match. CDR3 residues: CASNLSGGDEQYF. CDR3 DNA: TGTGCCAGCAACCTTAGCGGGGGGGACGAGCAGTACTTC.

The chain carries TRBV18 and TRBJ1-4; D not certain. The CDR3 runs 17 residues. Germline CDR1 KGHSH, CDR2 LQKENI. Trimming cost V 2 bases and J 0 bases, with 13 bases left between them. In DNA form, the CDR3 reads TGTGCCAGCTCACCAATGCCTCTGGGCCCAACTAATGAAAAACTGTTTTTT. It specifies CASSPMPLGPTNEKLFF.

The chain uses TRBV18 and TRBJ2-5; 10 nucleotides align to TRBD1. The length of the CDR3 is 14 residues. The V and J ends lost 4 bases and 3 bases, in that order; junction bases with no gene match: 2. Germline lookup yields CDR1 KGHSH and CDR2 LQKENI. The DNA of the CDR3 is TGTGCCAGCTCACGAGGACAGGGGGAAGAGACCCAGTACTTC. Translation: CASSRGQGEETQYF.

The J gene is TRBJ2-2, the V gene TRBV3-1 (or the pseudogene TRBV3-2), with a possible D match to TRBD1 (8 bases). From germline, CDR1 is LGHDT and CDR2 YNNKEL (reference sequence). This CDR3 has 15 residues. The V and J ends lost 1 base and 6 bases respectively, with 12 bases between them. The DNA of the CDR3 is TGTGCCAGCAGCCAAGCAGCGGGACAGGCCGGGGAGCTGTTTTTT. It yields the protein CASSQAAGQAGELFF.

This sequence joins TRBV6-5 and TRBJ1-1; D is undetermined. Germline V gene sequence: CDR1 MNHEY, CDR2 SVGAGI. V gave up 0 bases and J gave up 5 bases, with 10 bases separating them. The CDR3 loop spans 14 amino acids. CDR3 amino acids: CASSYSGGRTEAFF. The CDR3 bases are TGTGCCAGCAGTTACTCTGGAGGGAGGACTGAAGCTTTCTTT.

This clone was detected only once. The rearrangement uses TRBV19 and TRBJ2-1, with D possibly being TRBD2 (6 bases). The V and J ends lost 9 bases and 5 bases respectively, with 23 bases between them. This CDR3 has 16 residues. Germline assignment: CDR1 LNHDA and CDR2 SQIVND (reference sequence). CDR3 DNA: TGTGCCAGCTCCTCATGGGGGGTGCCCGGGGACAATGAGCAGTTCTTC. Its translation: CASSSWGVPGDNEQFF.

The chain employs TRBV4-2 and TRBJ2-6; TRBD1 matches 10 bases. Germline assignment: CDR1 LGHNA and CDR2 YNFKEQ. The CDR3 runs 19 residues. V trimming: 2 bases; J trimming: 4 bases; junction bases outside the gene matches: 11. In nucleotides, the CDR3 is TGTGCCAGCAGCCAACATTCGTCCGGGACAGGGGCCGGGGCCAACGTCCTGACTTTC. This codes for CASSQHSSGTGAGANVLTF.

The chain uses TRBV6-2 or TRBV6-3 and TRBJ2-1, with a tentative D call TRBD2 (5 bases). The V end was cut by 1 base, the J end by 4 bases, with 11 bases between. This CDR3 has 15 amino acids. Germline V gives CDR1 MNHEY, CDR2 SVGEGT. The chain's CDR3 is CASSYYGVYYNEQFF. In DNA, the CDR3 is TGTGCCAGCAGTTACTACGGGGTCTATTACAATGAGCAGTTCTTC.

This CDR3 is CASSVGTSGAYNEQFF. The DNA of the CDR3 is TGTGCCAGCAGCGTGGGGACTAGCGGAGCCTACAATGAGCAGTTCTTC. This rearrangement joins TRBV9 to TRBJ2-1; 11 nucleotides match TRBD2. J was trimmed by 2 bases and V by 2 bases; bases with no gene match: 3. This CDR3 spans 16 amino acids. Germline V gives CDR1 SGDLS, CDR2 YYNGEE.

The V call is TRBV7-9, the J call TRBJ1-1; D not resolved. V lost 10 bases and J lost 8, with 11 bases in between. This CDR3 has 10 amino acids. The germline CDR1 and CDR2 sequences are SEHNR and FQNEAQ (reference sequence). CDR3 bases: TGTGCCACCGTCAGATCCGAAGCTTTCTTT. This gives the protein CATVRSEAFF.

This clone was detected only a few times. J is TRBJ1-1 and V is TRBV27; a possible D gene is TRBD1 (6 bases). CDR3 length equals 15 residues. In germline, CDR1 is MNHEY, CDR2 SMNVEV (reference sequence). V was shortened by 7 bases and J by 1 base, with 16 bases between the two germline ends. The CDR3 DNA reads TGTGCCAGCACTTCAAGGGGACAATGGAACACTGAAGCTTTCTTT. This sequence encodes CASTSRGQWNTEAFF.

This clone has just a few counts. One end of the junction is discordant with germline, which a read error may explain. The chain uses TRBV5-1 and TRBJ2-3, with 10 bases lining up with TRBD2. The CDR3 has 15 amino acids. Germline CDR1 and CDR2: SGHRS and YFSETQ. CDR3: CASSLSGRNTDTQYF. The CDR3 bases are TGTGCCAGCAGCCTTAGCGGGAGGAACACAGATACGCAGTATTTT.